This TCR beta chain is drawn from a study of blood T cell repertoires in COVID-19 (dated by TCRdb to the early 2020s). As for the study more broadly: The collaborator samples originated in the United States, Italy and Spain and spanned the acute and convalescent phases of COVID-19. Samples came from the ongoing ImmuneRACE study (first 160 participants) plus 1,254 subjects from 6 global collaborators. The repertoires were released in a freely available public database meant as a resource for research on the immune response to SARS-CoV-2. A de-identified subject ID, COVID-19 status, age in years and sex were almost always included in the sample metadata. Deeply sampled blood TCRbeta repertoires from subjects exposed to, actively infected with, or recovered from COVID-19 were included in the dataset. HLA class I and class II types, where available, came from metadata supplied by the sample provider rather than from assay-based typing. The prospective study material was composed of cDNA or gDNA derived from T cells, B-cell-depleted T cells, or PBMCs. Study-wide conclusions, independent of this receptor: Clinical and demographic metadata were provided uncurated, with the amount varying by source and participant.

The immunoSEQ Assay, a bias-controlled multiplex PCR, was used to amplify TCRbeta CDR3 regions from genomic DNA. The authors processed their data as follows. Within the assay, amplification of reference gene primers was used to estimate how many nucleated cells each sample contained. To quantify the absolute abundance of each unique TCRbeta CDR3 rearrangement, sequence reads were collapsed and filtered. Productive Simpson clonality was computed per sample as the square root of Simpson's diversity index over productive rearrangements. This is the immuneACCESS table as TCRdb keeps it, with only in-frame sequences that have V and J called. A part of the clones is gone; compared with another copy, unresolved V genes explain less than half, and the rest is unexplained. The D gene and trimming were derived from the DNA, and the V and J assignments and clone size from that table. The sample profile shows over 150,000 clones; more than 70% of them were found once. Of the sample, roughly 14% is held by the ten largest clones.

About this clone itself: Its antigen remains undetermined. Per-nucleotide qualities are absent, and no much larger clonotype sits a single base away.

Counted from cysteine to phenylalanine, this CDR3 has 16 amino acids. Of all the DNA, just the CDR3 is kept, 48 bases in frame from base 1. The germline V end is reduced by 2 bases and the J end by 3 bases; junction bases left unmatched: 6. For CDR1 and CDR2, the germline V gene lists MDHEN and SYDVKM. Collaborating institutions collected whole blood in K2EDTA tubes following their own protocols. For TCRbeta analysis, collaborators shipped samples in one of three forms: frozen whole blood, isolated PBMCs, or DNA extracted from either of those sample types. Sequencing used peripheral blood. The source is a man aged 18 to 30 with active or convalescent COVID-19. The rearrangement combines TRBV28 with TRBJ1-2, with 10 bases in between that match TRBD1. The CDR3 loop reads CASSLGGTGEDYGYTF. The DNA sequence is as follows: TGTGCCAGCAGTTTAGGAGGGACAGGGGAAGACTATGGCTACACCTTC.